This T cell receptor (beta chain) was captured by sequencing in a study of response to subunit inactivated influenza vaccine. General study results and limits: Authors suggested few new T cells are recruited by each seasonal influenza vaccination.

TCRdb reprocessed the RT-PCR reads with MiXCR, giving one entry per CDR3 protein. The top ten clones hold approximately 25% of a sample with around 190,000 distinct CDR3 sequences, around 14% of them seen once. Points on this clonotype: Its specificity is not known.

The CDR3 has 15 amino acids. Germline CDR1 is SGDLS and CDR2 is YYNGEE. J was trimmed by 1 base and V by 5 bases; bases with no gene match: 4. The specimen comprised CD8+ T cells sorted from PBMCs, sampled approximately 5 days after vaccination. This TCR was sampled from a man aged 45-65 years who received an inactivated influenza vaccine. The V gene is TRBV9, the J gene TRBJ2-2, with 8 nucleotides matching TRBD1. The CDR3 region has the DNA TGTGCCAGCAGGGAAGACAGGGGGAACACCGGGGAGCTGTTTTTT. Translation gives CASREDRGNTGELFF.